These 9 T cell receptor beta chains were sequenced from one sample in a study of regulatory T cells in long-lasting Graves disease. The time point is: persistent/refractory GD, antithyroid drugs over 5 years with positive TRAb. Scientists built the TCR library using RNA that was extracted from PBMCs. To make TCR beta libraries, researchers used iRepertoire HTBI primers and Arm-PCR of CDR3 regions. TCRdb used MiXCR to reprocess the multiplex PCR reads, holding one entry per CDR3 protein. Among 400,000 or so distinct CDR3 sequences listed, about a quarter were seen once. The sequenced sample was peripheral blood mononuclear cells (PBMCs), obtained when the disease was refractory, from a patient treated with antithyroid drugs. All receptors derive from a female donor with Graves disease.

The chain uses TRBV20-1 and TRBJ1-5; weak D call: TRBD1 (5 bases). The CDR3 is 17 residues long. With 0 bases removed from V and 3 bases from J, the gap between germline ends came to 18 bases. Looked up from germline, CDR1 is DFQATT and CDR2 is SNEGSKA (reference sequence). This chain's CDR3 is CSARDSARAINNQPQHF. The CDR3 nucleotides read TGCAGTGCTAGAGATTCGGCCAGGGCGATTAACAATCAGCCCCAGCATTTT.

This clonotype has at least ten counts. V and J are TRBV2 and TRBJ1-2; the match to TRBD1 covers 7 bases. Trimming took 5 bases from V and 4 from J; bases not matched to a gene: 7. CDR3 length: 14 residues. CDR1 and CDR2 (germline): SNHLY, FYNNEI. The CDR3 region has the DNA TGTGCCAGCAGTTCCAGACAGGGAACCTATGGCTACACCTTC. Translated: CASSSRQGTYGYTF.

This clonotype appeared many times. This chain connects TRBV2 to TRBJ2-7; 8 nucleotides line up with TRBD2. V dropped 8 bases and J dropped 3; count of bases not matched to a gene: 15. The CDR3 has 16 residues. Germline V gene data show CDR1 as SNHLY and CDR2 as FYNNEI. CDR3 sequence (DNA): TGTGCCAGCGGGGTATCAGGAAGCGGGAGTAGCTACGAGCAGTACTTC. This codes for CASGVSGSGSSYEQYF. Supplemented by reference TRBV2 and TRBJ2-7, the full variable domain reads EPEVTQTPSHQVTQMGQEVILRCVPISNHLYFYWYRQILGQKVEFLVSFYNNEISEKSEIFDDQFSVERPDGSNFTLKIRSTKLEDSAMYFCASGVSGSGSSYEQYFGPGTRLTVT.

This clonotype appeared once. V is TRBV20-1 and J is TRBJ2-3; D is unclear. Trimming took 6 bases from V and 1 from J, leaving 14 bases between them. The CDR3 runs 14 residues. Per the germline V gene, CDR1 is DFQATT and CDR2 is SNEGSKA (reference sequence). In DNA form, the CDR3 reads TGCAGTGCAACACAACACGCCCGCACAGATACGCAGTATTTT. Residues: CSATQHARTDTQYF.

This clonotype was detected only a few times. The V gene is TRBV11-2, the J gene TRBJ1-3; D unresolved. The length of the CDR3 is 15 residues. CDR1 is SGHAT, CDR2 FQNNGV, per germline. The V and J ends lost 5 bases and 1 base respectively, with 12 bases between them. CDR3 in amino acids: CASSPGGGSGNTIYF. The DNA of the CDR3 is TGTGCCAGCAGCCCCGGCGGAGGGTCTGGAAACACCATATATTTT. The full variable domain, in which reference TRBV11-2 and TRBJ1-3 provide the parts outside the CDR3, is EAGVAQSPRYKIIEKRQSVAFWCNPISGHATLYWYQQILGQGPKLLIQFQNNGVVDDSQLPKDRFSAERLKGVDSTLKIQPAKLEDSAVYLCASSPGGGSGNTIYFGEGSWLTVV.

This clonotype has ten or more counts. V is TRBV28 and J is TRBJ2-4; no firm D call. CDR1 MDHEN and CDR2 SYDVKM come from the germline V gene. V lost 5 bases and J 2 bases, leaving 10 bases between the germline ends. The CDR3 sequence is 14 residues long. This chain's CDR3 is CASSTRYPKNIQYF. The CDR3 coding sequence is TGTGCCAGCAGTACACGTTATCCCAAAAACATTCAGTACTTC. Full variable domain (missing parts from reference TRBV28 and TRBJ2-4): DVKVTQSSRYLVKRTGEKVFLECVQDMDHENMFWYRQDPGLGLRLIYFSYDVKMKEKGDIPEGYSVSREKKERFSLILESASTNQTSMYLCASSTRYPKNIQYFGAGTRLSVL.

This clonotype was seen a few times. The chain carries TRBV7-9 and TRBJ2-7; D may be TRBD1 (7 bases). This CDR3 has 14 amino acids. Germline-derived CDR1 and CDR2 are SEHNR and FQNEAQ (reference sequence). Trimming removed 4 bases from V and 6 bases from J, with 16 bases in between. CDR3 loop: CASSSYRGLGEQYF. The CDR3 DNA is TGTGCCAGCAGCTCCTACAGGGGACTGGGCGAGCAGTACTTC.

The V and J genes are TRBV6-1 and TRBJ1-5; a possible D gene is TRBD1 (6 bases). The germline V and J ends were trimmed by 8 bases and 6 bases, with 17 bases remaining between them. This CDR3 comprises 14 residues. Germline CDR1 reads MNHNS; CDR2 reads SASEGT. CDR3 loop: CASQGYGRAQPQHF. In nucleotides, the CDR3 is TGTGCCAGCCAGGGGTACGGGCGAGCTCAGCCCCAGCATTTT.

This clonotype was detected a few times. This rearrangement joins TRBV11-2 to TRBJ1-2; perhaps TRBD1 as D (5 bases). The V and J ends lost 5 bases and 8 bases respectively, with 24 bases between them. The CDR3 is 16 residues long. Germline values: CDR1 SGHAT, CDR2 FQNNGV. The CDR3 DNA follows: TGTGCCAGCAGCCAGACTATCCAGGGCCCCCTTGGAGGCTACACCTTC. It encodes CASSQTIQGPLGGYTF.